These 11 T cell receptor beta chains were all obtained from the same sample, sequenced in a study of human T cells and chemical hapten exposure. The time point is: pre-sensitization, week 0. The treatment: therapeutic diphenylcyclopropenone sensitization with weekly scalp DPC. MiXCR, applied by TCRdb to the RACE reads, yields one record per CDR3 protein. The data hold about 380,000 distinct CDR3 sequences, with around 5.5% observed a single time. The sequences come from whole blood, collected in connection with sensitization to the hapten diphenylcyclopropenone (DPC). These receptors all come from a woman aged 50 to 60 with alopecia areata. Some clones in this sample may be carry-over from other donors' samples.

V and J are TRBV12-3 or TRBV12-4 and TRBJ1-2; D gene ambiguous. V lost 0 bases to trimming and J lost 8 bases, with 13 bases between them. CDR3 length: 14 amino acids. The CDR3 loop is CASSLARSVGGYTF. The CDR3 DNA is TGTGCCAGCAGTTTAGCGCGAAGCGTTGGGGGCTACACCTTC.

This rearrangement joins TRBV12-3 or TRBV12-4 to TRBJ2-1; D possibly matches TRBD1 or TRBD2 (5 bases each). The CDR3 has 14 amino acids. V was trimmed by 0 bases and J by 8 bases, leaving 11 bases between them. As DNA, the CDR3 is TGTGCCAGCAGTTTAGCCGGCCAGGGACATGAGCAGTTCTTC. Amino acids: CASSLAGQGHEQFF.

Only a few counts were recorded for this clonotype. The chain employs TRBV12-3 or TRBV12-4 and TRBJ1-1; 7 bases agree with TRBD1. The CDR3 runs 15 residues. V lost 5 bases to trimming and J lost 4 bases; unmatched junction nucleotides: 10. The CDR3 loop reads CASSTLQGRGTEAFF. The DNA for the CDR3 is TGTGCCAGCAGTACACTACAGGGGAGAGGCACTGAAGCTTTCTTT.

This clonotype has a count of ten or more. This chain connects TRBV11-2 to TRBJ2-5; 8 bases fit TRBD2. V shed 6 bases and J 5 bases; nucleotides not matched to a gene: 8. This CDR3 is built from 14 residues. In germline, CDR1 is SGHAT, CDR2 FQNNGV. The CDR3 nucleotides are TGTGCCAGCAGTCCGATAGCGGGATTTGAGACCCAGTACTTC. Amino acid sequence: CASSPIAGFETQYF. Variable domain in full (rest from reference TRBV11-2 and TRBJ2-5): EAGVAQSPRYKIIEKRQSVAFWCNPISGHATLYWYQQILGQGPKLLIQFQNNGVVDDSQLPKDRFSAERLKGVDSTLKIQPAKLEDSAVYLCASSPIAGFETQYFGPGTRLLVL.

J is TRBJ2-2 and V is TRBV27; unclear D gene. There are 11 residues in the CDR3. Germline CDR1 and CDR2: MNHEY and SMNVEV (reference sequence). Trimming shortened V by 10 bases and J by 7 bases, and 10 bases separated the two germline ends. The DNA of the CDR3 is TGTGCCACCCTGGTTGGCGGGGAGCTGTTTTTT. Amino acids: CATLVGGELFF.

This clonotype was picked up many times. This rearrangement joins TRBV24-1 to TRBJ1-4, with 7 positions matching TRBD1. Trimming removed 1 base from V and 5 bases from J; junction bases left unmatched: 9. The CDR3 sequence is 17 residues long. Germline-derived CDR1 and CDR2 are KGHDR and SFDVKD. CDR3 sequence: CATSDFGSGQKNEKLFF. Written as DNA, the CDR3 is TGTGCCACCAGTGATTTTGGCTCGGGACAGAAGAATGAAAAACTGTTTTTT.

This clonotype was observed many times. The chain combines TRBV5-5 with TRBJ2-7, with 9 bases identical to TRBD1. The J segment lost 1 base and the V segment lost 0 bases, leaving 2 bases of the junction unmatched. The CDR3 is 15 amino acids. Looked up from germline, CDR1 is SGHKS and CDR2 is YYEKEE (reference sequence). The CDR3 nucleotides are TGTGCCAGCAGCTTGGAACAGGGGGCGTCCTACGAGCAGTACTTC. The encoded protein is CASSLEQGASYEQYF. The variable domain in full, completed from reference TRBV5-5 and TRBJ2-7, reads DAGVTQSPTHLIKTRGQQVTLRCSPISGHKSVSWYQQVLGQGPQFIFQYYEKEERGRGNFPDRFSARQFPNYSSELNVNALLLGDSALYLCASSLEQGASYEQYFGPGTRLTVT.

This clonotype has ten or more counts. CDR3 sequence reads: CASSSTPAGGTYEQYF. CDR3 DNA: TGTGCCAGCAGTTCCACCCCGGCCGGGGGGACCTACGAGCAGTACTTC. This sequence joins TRBV28 and TRBJ2-7; TRBD2 matches at 7 bases. V lost 4 bases and J lost 2; bases outside the gene matches: 11. Germline CDR1 is MDHEN and CDR2 is SYDVKM. The CDR3 length is 16 residues.

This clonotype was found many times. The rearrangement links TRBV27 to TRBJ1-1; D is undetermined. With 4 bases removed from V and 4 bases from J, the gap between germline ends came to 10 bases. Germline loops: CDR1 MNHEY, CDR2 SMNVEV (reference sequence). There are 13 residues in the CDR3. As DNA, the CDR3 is TGTGCCAGCAGTTCCTTGGCACTCACTGAAGCTTTCTTT. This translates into CASSSLALTEAFF.

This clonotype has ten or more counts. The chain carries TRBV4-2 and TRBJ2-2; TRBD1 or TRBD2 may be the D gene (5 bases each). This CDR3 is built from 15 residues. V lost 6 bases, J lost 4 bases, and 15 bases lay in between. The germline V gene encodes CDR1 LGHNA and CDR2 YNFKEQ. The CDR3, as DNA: TGTGCCAGCAGTTCGGACGAGAGGGGCACCGGGGAGCTGTTTTTT. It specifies CASSSDERGTGELFF.

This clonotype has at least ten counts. The CDR3 loop reads CATSDYGYTEAFF. For the CDR3, the DNA is TGTGCCACCAGTGATTATGGATACACTGAAGCTTTCTTT. The rearrangement joins TRBV24-1 to TRBJ1-1; no reliable D call. V lost 2 bases and J 3 bases, leaving 6 bases between the germline ends. Germline V gives CDR1 KGHDR, CDR2 SFDVKD. The CDR3 spans 13 residues.